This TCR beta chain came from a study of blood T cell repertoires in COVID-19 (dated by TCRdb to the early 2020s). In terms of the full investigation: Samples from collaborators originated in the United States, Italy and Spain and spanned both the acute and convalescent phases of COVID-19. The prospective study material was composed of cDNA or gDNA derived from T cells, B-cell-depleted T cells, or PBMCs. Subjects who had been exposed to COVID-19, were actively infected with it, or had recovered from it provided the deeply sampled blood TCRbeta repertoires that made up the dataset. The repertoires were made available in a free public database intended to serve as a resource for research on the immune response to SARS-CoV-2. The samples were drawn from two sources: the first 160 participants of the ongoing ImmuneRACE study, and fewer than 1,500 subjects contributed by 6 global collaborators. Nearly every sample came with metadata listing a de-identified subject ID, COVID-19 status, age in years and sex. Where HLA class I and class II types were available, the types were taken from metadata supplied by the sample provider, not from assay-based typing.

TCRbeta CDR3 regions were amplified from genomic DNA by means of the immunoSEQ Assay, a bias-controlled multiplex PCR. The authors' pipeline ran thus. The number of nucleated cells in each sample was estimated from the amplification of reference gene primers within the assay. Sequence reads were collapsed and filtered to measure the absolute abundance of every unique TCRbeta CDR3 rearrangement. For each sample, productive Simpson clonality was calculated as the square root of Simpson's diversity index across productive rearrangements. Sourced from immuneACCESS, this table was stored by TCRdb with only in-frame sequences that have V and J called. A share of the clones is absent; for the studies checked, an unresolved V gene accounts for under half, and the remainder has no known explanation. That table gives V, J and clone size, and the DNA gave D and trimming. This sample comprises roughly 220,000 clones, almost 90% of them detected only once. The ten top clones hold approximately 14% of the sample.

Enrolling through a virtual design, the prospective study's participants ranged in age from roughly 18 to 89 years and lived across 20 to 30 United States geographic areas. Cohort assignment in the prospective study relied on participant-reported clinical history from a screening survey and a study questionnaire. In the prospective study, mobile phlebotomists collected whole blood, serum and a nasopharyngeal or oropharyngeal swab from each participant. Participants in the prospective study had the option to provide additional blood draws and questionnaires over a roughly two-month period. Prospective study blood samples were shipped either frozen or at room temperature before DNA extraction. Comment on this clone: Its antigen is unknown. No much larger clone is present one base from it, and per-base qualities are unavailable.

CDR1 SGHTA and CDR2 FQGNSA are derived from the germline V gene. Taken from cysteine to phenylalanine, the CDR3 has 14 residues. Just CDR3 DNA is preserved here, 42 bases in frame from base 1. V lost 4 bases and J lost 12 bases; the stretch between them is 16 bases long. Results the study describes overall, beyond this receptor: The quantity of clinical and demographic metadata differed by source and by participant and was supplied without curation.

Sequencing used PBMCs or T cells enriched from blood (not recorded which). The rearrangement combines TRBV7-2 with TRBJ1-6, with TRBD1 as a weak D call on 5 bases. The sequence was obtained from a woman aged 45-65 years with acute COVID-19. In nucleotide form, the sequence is TGTGCCAGCAGCTCCCTATCGGCGGGGGAACCCCTCCACTTT. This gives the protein CASSSLSAGEPLHF.